This entry features one T cell receptor (beta chain) sequence. The specificity of this receptor is unknown. Nothing much larger sits one base from this clone, and base qualities are not available. The source of the sample is a study of metastatic and nonmetastatic thyroid tumors (TCRdb year 2020). Describing the broader study: The researchers compared repertoires between peripheral blood samples and tumor or nodule tissue samples from patients with malignant or benign thyroid disease.

Before undergoing thyroid surgery, none of the patients had been given any kind of treatment. Using T-cell receptor beta sequencing, the study looked back at clinical samples from patients collected from about 2011 to 2019. Library prep was done by PCR. Sequencing relied on an Illumina HiSeq 4000. High-throughput sequencing was used to profile the TCR beta-chain CDR3 region of every patient. The authors processed their data as follows. Drawing on CDR3 differences between clinicopathological groups, the researchers built a classifier meant to tell apart patients with distant-metastatic papillary thyroid cancer. To measure repertoire diversity the researchers used the Shannon index, while the Morisita-Horn index served to gauge how similar the tumor and blood repertoires were. The raw public data were reprocessed by TCRdb itself: fastp quality trimming at Q25, MiXCR clonotype calling, in-frame beta chains only. These V and J calls derive from TCRdb rather than the authors' analysis. The sample table shows tens of thousands of clones, and roughly 24% are seen once. The top ten clonotypes cover less than 7.5% of the sample.

CDR1 LNHDA and CDR2 SQIVND are derived from the germline V gene (reference sequence). The junction carries 14 bases between V and J, which are trimmed by 2 bases and 3 bases respectively. There are 15 amino acids in the CDR3, from cysteine to phenylalanine inclusive. CDR3 DNA only is kept here, 45 bases in frame from base 1. Results the study describes overall, beyond this receptor: TCR beta diversity was reported as significantly higher in malignant tumors than in benign nodules, in both blood and tumor samples.

The source of this sequence is a female donor with papillary thyroid cancer or a benign thyroid nodule (not recorded which). Some clones in this sample may be carry-over from other donors' samples. Material: blood. The chain links TRBV19 with TRBJ2-7; the D segment could be TRBD1, given 5 matching bases. In nucleotides, the sequence is TGTGCCAGTAGTATAAAGGCAGGGCCTAACTACGAGCAGTACTTC. Translated, this gives CASSIKAGPNYEQYF.